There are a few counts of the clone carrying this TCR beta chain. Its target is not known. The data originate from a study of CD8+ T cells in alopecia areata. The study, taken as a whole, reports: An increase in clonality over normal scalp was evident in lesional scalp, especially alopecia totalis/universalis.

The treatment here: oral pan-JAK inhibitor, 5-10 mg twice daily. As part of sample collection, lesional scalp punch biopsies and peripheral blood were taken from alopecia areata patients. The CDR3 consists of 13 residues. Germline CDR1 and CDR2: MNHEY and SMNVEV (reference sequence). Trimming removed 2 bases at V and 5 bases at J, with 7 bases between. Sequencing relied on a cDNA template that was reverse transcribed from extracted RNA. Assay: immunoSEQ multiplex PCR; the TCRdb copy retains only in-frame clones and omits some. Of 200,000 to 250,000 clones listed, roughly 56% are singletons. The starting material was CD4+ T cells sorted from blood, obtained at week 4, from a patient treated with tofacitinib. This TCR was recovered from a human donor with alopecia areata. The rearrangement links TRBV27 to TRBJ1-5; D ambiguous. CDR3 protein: CASSLGNHQPQHF. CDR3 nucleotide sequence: TGTGCCAGCAGTTTAGGGAACCATCAGCCCCAGCATTTT.